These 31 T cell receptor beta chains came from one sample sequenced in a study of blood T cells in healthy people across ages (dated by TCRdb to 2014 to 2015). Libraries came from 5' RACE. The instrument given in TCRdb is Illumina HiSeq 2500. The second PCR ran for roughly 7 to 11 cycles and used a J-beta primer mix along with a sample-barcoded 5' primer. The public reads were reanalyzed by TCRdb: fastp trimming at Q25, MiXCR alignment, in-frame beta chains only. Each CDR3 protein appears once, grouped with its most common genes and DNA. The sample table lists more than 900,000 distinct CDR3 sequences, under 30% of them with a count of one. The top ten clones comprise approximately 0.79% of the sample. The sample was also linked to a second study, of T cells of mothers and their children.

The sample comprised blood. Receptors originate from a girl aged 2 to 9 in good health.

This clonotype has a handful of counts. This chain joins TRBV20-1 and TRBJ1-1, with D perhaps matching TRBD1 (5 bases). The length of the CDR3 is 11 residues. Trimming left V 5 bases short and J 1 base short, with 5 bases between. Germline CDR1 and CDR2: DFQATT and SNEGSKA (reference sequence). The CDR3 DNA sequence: TGCAGTGCTGGGACGAACACTGAAGCTTTCTTT. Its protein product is CSAGTNTEAFF.

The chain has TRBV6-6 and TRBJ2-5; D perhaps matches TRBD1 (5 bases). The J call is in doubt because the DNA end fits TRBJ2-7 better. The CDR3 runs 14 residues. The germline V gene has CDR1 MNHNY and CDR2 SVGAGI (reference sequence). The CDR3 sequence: CASSLKGFSYEQYF. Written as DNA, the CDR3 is TGTGCCAGCAGCTTAAAGGGGTTCTCCTACGAGCAGTACTTC.

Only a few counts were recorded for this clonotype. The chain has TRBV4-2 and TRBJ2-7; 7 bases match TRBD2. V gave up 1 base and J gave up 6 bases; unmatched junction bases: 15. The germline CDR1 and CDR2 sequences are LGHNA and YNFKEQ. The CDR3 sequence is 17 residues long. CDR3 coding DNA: TGTGCCAGCAGCCAAGTGGGAGGGAGGGAGGGCCTGGCCGAGCAGTACTTC. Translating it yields CASSQVGGREGLAEQYF.

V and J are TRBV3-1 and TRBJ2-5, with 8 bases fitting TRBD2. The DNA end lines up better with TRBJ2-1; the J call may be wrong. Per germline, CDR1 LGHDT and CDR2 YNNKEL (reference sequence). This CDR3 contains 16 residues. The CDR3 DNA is TGTGCCAGCAGCCAACATACTAGCGGCTCAGCCAATGAGCAGTTCTTC. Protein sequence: CASSQHTSGSANEQFF.

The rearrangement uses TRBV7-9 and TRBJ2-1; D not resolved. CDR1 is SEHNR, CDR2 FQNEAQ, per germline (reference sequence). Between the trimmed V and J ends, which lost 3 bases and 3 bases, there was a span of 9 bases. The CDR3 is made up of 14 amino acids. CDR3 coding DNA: TGTGCCAGCAGCTTTCGGCTGAACTACAATGAGCAGTTCTTC. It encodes CASSFRLNYNEQFF.

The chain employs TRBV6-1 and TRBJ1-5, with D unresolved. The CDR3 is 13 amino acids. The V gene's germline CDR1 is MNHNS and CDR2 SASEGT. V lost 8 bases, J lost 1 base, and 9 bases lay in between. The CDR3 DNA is TGTGCCAGCGCTGCCATCAGCAATCAGCCCCAGCATTTT. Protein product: CASAAISNQPQHF.

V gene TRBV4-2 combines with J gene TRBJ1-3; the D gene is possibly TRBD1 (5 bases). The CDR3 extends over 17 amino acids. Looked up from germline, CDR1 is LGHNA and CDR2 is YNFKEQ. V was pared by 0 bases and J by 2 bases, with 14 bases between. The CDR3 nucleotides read TGTGCCAGCAGCCAAGAATACGTCAGGGAGGCTGGAAACACCATATATTTT. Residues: CASSQEYVREAGNTIYF.

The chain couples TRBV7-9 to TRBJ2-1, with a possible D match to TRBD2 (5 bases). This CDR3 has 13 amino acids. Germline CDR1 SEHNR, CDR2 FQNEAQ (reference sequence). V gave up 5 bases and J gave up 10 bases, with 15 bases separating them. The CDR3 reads CASSPGLTTEQFF. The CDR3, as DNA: TGTGCCAGCAGCCCAGGACTGACCACCGAGCAGTTCTTC.

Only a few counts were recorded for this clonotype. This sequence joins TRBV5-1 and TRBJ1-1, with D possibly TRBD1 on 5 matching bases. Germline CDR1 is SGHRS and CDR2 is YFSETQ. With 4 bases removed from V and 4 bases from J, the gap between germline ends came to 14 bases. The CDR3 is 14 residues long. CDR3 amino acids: CASSPRGSGTEAFF. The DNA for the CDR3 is TGCGCCAGCAGCCCTCGGGGGTCGGGCACTGAAGCTTTCTTT.

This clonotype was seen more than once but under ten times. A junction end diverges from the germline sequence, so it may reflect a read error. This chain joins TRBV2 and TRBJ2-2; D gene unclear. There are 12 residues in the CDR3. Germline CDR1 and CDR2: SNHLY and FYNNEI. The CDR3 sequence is CVSSPNTGELFF. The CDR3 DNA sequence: TGTGTCAGCAGTCCCAACACCGGGGAGCTGTTTTTT. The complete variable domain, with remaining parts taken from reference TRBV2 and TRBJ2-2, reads EPEVTQTPSHQVTQMGQEVILRCVPISNHLYFYWYRQILGQKVEFLVSFYNNEISEKSEIFDDQFSVERPDGSNFTLKIRSTKLEDSAMYFCVSSPNTGELFFGEGSRLTVL.

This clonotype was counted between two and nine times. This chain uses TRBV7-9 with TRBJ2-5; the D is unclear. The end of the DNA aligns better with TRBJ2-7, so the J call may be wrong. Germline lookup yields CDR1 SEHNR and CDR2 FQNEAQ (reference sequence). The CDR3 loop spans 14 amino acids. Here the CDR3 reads CASSSAILTYEQYF. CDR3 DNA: TGTGCCAGCAGTTCAGCAATTCTCACCTACGAGCAGTACTTC.

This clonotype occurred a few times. The CDR3 coding sequence is TGTGCCAGCAGCTTAATGGCTGGAAACACCATATATTTT. Its translation is CASSLMAGNTIYF. The chain has TRBV7-2 and TRBJ1-3, with D unclear. With 2 bases removed from V and 2 bases from J, the gap between germline ends came to 4 bases. The CDR3 is 13 residues long. The germline gives CDR1 SGHTA, CDR2 FQGNSA.

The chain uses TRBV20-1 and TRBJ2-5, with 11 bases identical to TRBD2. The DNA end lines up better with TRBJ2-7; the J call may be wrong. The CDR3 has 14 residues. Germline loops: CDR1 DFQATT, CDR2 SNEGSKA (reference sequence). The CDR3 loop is CSARILAGVYEQYF. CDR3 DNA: TGCAGTGCTAGGATACTAGCGGGAGTCTACGAGCAGTACTTC.

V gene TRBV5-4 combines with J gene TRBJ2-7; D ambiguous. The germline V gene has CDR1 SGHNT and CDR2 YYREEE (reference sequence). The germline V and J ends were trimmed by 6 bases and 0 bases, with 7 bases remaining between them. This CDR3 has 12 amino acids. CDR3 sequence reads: CASTHRSYEQYF. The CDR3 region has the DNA TGTGCCAGCACCCACCGCTCCTACGAGCAGTACTTC.

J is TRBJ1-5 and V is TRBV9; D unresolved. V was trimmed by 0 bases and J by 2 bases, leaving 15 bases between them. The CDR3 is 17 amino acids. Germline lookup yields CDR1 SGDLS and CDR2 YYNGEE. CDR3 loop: CASSVGSGPGGNQPQHF. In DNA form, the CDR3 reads TGTGCCAGCAGCGTAGGGTCAGGCCCCGGGGGCAATCAGCCCCAGCATTTT.

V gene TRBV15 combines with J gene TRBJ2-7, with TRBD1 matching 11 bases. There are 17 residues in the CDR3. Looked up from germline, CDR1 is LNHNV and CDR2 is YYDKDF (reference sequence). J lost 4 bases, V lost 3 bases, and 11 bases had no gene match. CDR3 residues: CATSSDNLGQGEYEQYF. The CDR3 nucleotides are TGTGCCACCAGCAGCGACAATTTGGGACAGGGGGAATACGAGCAGTACTTC.

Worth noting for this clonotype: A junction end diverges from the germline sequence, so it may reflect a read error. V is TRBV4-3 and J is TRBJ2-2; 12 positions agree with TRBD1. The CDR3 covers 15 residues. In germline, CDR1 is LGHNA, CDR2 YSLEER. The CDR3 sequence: CDSSQGTGGPGELFF. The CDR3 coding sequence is TGCGACAGCAGCCAAGGGACAGGGGGCCCCGGGGAGCTGTTTTTT.

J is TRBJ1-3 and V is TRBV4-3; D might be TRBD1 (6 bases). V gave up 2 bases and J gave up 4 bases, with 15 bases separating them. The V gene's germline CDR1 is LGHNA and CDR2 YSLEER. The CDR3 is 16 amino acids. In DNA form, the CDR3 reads TGCGCCAGCAGCCAAAACTTTGGGGGCAAGGGAAACACCATATATTTT. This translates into CASSQNFGGKGNTIYF.

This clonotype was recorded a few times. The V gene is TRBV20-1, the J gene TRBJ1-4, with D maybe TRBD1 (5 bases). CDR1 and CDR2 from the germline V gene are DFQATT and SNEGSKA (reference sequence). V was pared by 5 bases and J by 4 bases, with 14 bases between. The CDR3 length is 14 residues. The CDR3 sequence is CSAHPGGGNEKLFF. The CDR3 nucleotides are TGCAGTGCTCACCCCGGGGGGGGTAATGAAAAACTGTTTTTT.

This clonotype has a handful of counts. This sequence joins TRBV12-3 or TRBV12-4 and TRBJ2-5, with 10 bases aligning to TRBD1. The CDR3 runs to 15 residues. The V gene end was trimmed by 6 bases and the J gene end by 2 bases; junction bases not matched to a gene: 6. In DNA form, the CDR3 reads TGTGCCAGCAGGGGGGGACAGGGGACGCAAGAGACCCAGTACTTC. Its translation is CASRGGQGTQETQYF.

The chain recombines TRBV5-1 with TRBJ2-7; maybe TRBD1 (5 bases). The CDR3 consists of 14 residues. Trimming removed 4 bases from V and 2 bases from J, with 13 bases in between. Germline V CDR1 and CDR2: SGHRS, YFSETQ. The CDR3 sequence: CASSPGAIAYEQYF. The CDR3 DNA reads TGCGCCAGCAGCCCTGGGGCTATCGCCTACGAGCAGTACTTC.

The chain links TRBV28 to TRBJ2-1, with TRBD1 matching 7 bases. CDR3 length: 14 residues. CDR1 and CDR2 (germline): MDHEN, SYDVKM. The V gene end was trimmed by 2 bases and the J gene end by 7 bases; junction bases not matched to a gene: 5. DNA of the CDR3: TGTGCCAGCAGTTTAAGGGGACAGCCTAATGAGCAGTTCTTC. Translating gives CASSLRGQPNEQFF.

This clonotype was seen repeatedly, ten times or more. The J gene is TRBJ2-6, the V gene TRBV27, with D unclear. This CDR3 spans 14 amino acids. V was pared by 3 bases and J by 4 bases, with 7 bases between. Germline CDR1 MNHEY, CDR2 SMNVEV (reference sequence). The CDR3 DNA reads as TGTGCCAGCAGTTTTGTGACAGGGGCCAACGTCCTGACTTTC. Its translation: CASSFVTGANVLTF.

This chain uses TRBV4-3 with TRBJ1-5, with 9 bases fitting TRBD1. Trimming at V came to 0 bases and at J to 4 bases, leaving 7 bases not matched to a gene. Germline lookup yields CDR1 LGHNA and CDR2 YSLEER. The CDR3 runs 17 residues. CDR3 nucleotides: TGCGCCAGCAGCCAAGATGTTATTGGGACAGGGAATCAGCCCCAGCATTTT. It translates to CASSQDVIGTGNQPQHF.

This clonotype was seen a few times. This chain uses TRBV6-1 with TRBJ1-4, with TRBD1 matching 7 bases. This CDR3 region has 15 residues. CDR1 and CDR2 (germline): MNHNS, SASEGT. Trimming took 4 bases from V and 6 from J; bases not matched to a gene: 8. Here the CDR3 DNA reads TGTGCCAGCAGTGTTGTAGGGGGCTGGGATGAAAAACTGTTTTTT. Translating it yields CASSVVGGWDEKLFF.

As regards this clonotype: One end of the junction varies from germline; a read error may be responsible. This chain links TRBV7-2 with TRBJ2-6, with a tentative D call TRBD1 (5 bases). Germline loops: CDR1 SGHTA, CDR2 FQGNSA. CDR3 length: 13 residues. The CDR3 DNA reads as TGTGCCAGCAGCCTCATTGGGGCCAACGTCCTGCCTTTC. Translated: CASSLIGANVLPF.

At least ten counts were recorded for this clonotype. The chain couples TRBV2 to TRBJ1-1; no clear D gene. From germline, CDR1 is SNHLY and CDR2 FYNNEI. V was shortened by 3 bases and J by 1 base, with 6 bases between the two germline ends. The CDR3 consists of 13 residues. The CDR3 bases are TGTGCCAGCAGTGAGGACGGGAACACTGAAGCTTTCTTT. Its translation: CASSEDGNTEAFF.

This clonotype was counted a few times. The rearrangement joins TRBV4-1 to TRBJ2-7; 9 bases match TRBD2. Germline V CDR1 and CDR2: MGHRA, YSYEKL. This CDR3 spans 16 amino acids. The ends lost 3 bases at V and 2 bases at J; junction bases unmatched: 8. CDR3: CASSHPGASGAYEQYF. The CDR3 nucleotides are TGCGCCAGCAGCCACCCTGGGGCTAGCGGGGCCTACGAGCAGTACTTC.

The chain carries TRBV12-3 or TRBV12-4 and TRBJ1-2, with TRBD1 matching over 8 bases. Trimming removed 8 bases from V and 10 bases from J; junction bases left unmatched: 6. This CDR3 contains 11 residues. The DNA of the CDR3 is TGTGCCAGCGGATGGACAGGGAACTACACCTTC. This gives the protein CASGWTGNYTF.

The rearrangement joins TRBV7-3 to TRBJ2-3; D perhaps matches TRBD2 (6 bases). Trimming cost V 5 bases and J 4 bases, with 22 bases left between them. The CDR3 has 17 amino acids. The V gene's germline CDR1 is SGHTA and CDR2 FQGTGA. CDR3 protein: CASSPLGGVLGADTQYF. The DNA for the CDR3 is TGTGCCAGCAGCCCTCTTGGCGGGGTATTGGGCGCAGATACGCAGTATTTT.

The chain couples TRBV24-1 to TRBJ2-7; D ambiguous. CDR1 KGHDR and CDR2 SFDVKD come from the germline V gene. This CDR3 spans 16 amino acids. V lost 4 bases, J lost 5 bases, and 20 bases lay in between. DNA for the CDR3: TGTGCCACCAGTGACCCCCCCCCGGAAGGGTTGGACGAGCAGTACTTC. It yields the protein CATSDPPPEGLDEQYF.